The 24 T cell receptor beta chains listed next were all sequenced from one sample in a study of shared clonotypes between healthy human individuals. Data came from immunoSEQ multiplex PCR; TCRdb stores just in-frame clones and leaves some out. The repertoire consists of about 490,000 clones, with about 84% occurring once and the leading ten covering about 12%. The sample taken for sequencing was PBMCs. Every receptor here comes from a woman aged 40 to 50 in good health. Some clones in this sample may be carry-over from other donors' samples.

Details on this clone: The identical CDR3 is also encoded by other nucleotide sequences in the sample. The V and J genes are TRBV7-2 and TRBJ2-7; TRBD2 is a possible D gene (5 bases). V lost 5 bases to trimming and J lost 3 bases, with 11 bases between them. Germline V gene lookup returns CDR1 SGHTA and CDR2 FQGNSA. The CDR3 consists of 13 residues. CDR3 DNA sequence: TGTGCCAGCAGCCGCGGACGGGACTACGAGCAGTACTTC. It specifies CASSRGRDYEQYF.

In its sample, this clone was seen a few times. The chain has TRBV5-1 and TRBJ1-1, with 9 bases that match TRBD1. This CDR3 region has 13 residues. Germline V gene lookup returns CDR1 SGHRS and CDR2 YFSETQ. V lost 5 bases, J lost 5 bases, and 4 bases stayed unmatched. This CDR3 is CASREQGATEAFF. Written as DNA, the CDR3 is TGCGCCAGCAGGGAACAGGGGGCGACTGAAGCTTTCTTT.

V gene TRBV19 combines with J gene TRBJ2-1; tentatively, D is TRBD2 (5 bases). In germline, CDR1 is LNHDA, CDR2 SQIVND (reference sequence). The V gene lost 5 bases and the J gene lost 2 bases, with 10 bases spanning the gap. This CDR3 is built from 14 residues. In DNA, the CDR3 is TGTGCCAGTAGTCCCACCGGGACCTACAATGAGCAGTTCTTC. This translates into CASSPTGTYNEQFF.

Only a few counts were recorded for this clone. The genes are TRBV28 and TRBJ1-5, with 9 bases lining up with TRBD1. CDR1 and CDR2 (germline): MDHEN, SYDVKM. The CDR3 length is 16 residues. The junction had 6 bases not matched to a gene; V was cut back by 6 bases and J by 0 bases. The DNA of the CDR3 is TGTGCCAGCAGCCGTGACAGGGGGGATAGCAATCAGCCCCAGCATTTT. Its protein is CASSRDRGDSNQPQHF.

The chain has TRBV25-1 and TRBJ2-7, with 13 positions matching TRBD2. Losses at the gene ends were 1 base for V and 7 bases for J; bases not matched to a gene: 1. The CDR3 length is 14 residues. Germline lookup yields CDR1 MGHDK and CDR2 SYGVNS. CDR3 DNA sequence: TGTGCCAGCAGTGAATGGGGACTAGCGGGGGAGCAGTACTTC. Its protein is CASSEWGLAGEQYF.

Note on this clone: This likely came from a read error, as a far larger clone is one base away. The sample contains more than one DNA sequence encoding this CDR3. This chain joins TRBV1 and TRBJ2-4. TRBV1 is labeled a pseudogene. The CDR3 runs to 14 residues. CDR3 in DNA: TGCACCAGCAGCCAAGGCCCACCTCGGACCATTCAGTACTTC. Amino acid sequence: CTSSQGPPRTIQYF.

The CDR3 loop reads CAWSVLAGDKGEKLFF. The CDR3 nucleotides are TGTGCCTGGAGTGTACTGGCAGGGGATAAGGGTGAAAAACTGTTTTTT. This chain links TRBV30 with TRBJ1-4; D may be TRBD1 (6 bases). CDR1 is GTSNPN, CDR2 SVGIG, per germline (reference sequence). V lost 0 bases and J 7 bases, leaving 18 bases between the germline ends. This CDR3 has 16 residues.

The V gene is TRBV7-3, the J gene TRBJ2-1; weak D call: TRBD2 (6 bases). This CDR3 region has 12 residues. V lost 5 bases to trimming and J lost 8 bases, with 10 bases between them. Germline lookup yields CDR1 SGHTA and CDR2 FQGTGA. Here the CDR3 DNA reads TGTGCCAGCAGCCCCGGGGGTCATGAGCAGTTCTTC. Its protein product is CASSPGGHEQFF.

The V call is TRBV7-3, the J call TRBJ2-1; a weak D match, TRBD1 (5 bases). Germline V lookup: CDR1 SGHTA, CDR2 FQGTGA. Deletions cut 2 bases from V and 1 base from J, with 18 bases between. This CDR3 has 18 amino acids. CDR3 sequence reads: CASSLSSRQHFSYNEQFF. The CDR3 DNA sequence: TGTGCCAGCAGCTTATCCAGCCGACAGCACTTTTCCTACAATGAGCAGTTCTTC.

A remark on this clone: This sequence may be a read error, since a much larger clone differs from it by one base. Other DNA sequences in this sample translate to the same CDR3. The chain joins TRBV11-3 to TRBJ2-1; D perhaps matches TRBD1 (6 bases). This CDR3 has 15 amino acids. Germline V lookup: CDR1 SGHNT, CDR2 YENEEA. V was clipped by 5 bases and J by 2 bases, with 13 bases between them. CDR3 protein: CASSLGGETYNEQFF. In DNA, the CDR3 is TGTGCCAGCAGCCTAGGGGGTGAGACCTACAATGAGCAGTTCTTC.

This rearrangement joins TRBV30 to TRBJ2-7; a possible D gene is TRBD1 (5 bases). The V gene lost 2 bases and the J gene lost 4 bases, with 15 bases spanning the gap. Germline V lookup: CDR1 GTSNPN, CDR2 SVGIG (reference sequence). The CDR3 loop spans 14 amino acids. The CDR3 region is CAWSPPDRPYEQYF. CDR3 DNA sequence: TGTGCCTGGAGTCCACCCGACAGACCGTACGAGCAGTACTTC.

The rearrangement links TRBV5-4 to TRBJ2-1; the match to TRBD2 covers 13 bases. This CDR3 region has 15 residues. The V and J ends lost 4 bases and 5 bases, in that order; junction bases with no gene match: 3. Germline assignment: CDR1 SGHNT and CDR2 YYREEE (reference sequence). DNA for the CDR3: TGTGCCAGCAGCACCGGGACTAGCGGGAACAATGAGCAGTTCTTC. Translated: CASSTGTSGNNEQFF.

For this clone: A far more abundant clone sits one base away, making this likely a read error. CDR3 sequence reads: CAGTARGGDGGYTF. The CDR3 region has the DNA TGTGCCGGTACCGCCCGAGGAGGGGATGGAGGCTACACCTTC. This rearrangement joins TRBV19 to TRBJ1-2; D possibly corresponds to TRBD1 (5 bases). Trimming took 11 bases from V and 8 from J, leaving 24 bases between them. The CDR3 is 14 residues long. Per germline, CDR1 LNHDA and CDR2 SQIVND (reference sequence).

The J gene is TRBJ1-3, the V gene TRBV18, with 7 bases that match TRBD1. Germline CDR1 and CDR2: KGHSH and LQKENI. The CDR3 length is 15 residues. Trimming removed 4 bases from V and 2 bases from J; junction bases left unmatched: 5. CDR3 loop: CASSRGTATGNTIYF. CDR3 sequence (DNA): TGTGCCAGCTCACGAGGGACAGCCACTGGAAACACCATATATTTT. The whole variable domain, filled in from reference TRBV18 and TRBJ1-3, reads NAGVMQNPRHLVRRRGQEARLRCSPMKGHSHVYWYRQLPEEGLKFMVYLQKENIIDESGMPKERFSAEFPKEGPSILRIQQVVRGDSAAYFCASSRGTATGNTIYFGEGSWLTVV.

Judged by abundance, this clone is medium-sized. Other DNA sequences from this sample encode an identical CDR3 as well. This chain uses TRBV11-2 with TRBJ1-5; D possibly corresponds to TRBD1 (6 bases). The V and J ends lost 5 bases and 2 bases respectively, with 13 bases between them. In germline, CDR1 is SGHAT, CDR2 FQNNGV. The CDR3 has 15 amino acids. The CDR3 DNA follows: TGTGCCAGCAGCCCCATAGGGGGACGCAATCAGCCCCAGCATTTT. It is translated as CASSPIGGRNQPQHF. Together with reference TRBV11-2 and TRBJ1-5, the CDR3 gives the full variable domain: EAGVAQSPRYKIIEKRQSVAFWCNPISGHATLYWYQQILGQGPKLLIQFQNNGVVDDSQLPKDRFSAERLKGVDSTLKIQPAKLEDSAVYLCASSPIGGRNQPQHFGDGTRLSIL.

The rearrangement joins TRBV11-2 to TRBJ2-5; maybe TRBD2 (5 bases). Germline loops: CDR1 SGHAT, CDR2 FQNNGV. Trimming pared 2 bases from V and 5 bases from J, leaving 18 bases between. The CDR3 is made up of 16 amino acids. Here the CDR3 reads CASSLHLPGSEETQYF. The CDR3 DNA reads TGTGCCAGCAGCTTACACCTACCGGGATCTGAGGAGACCCAGTACTTC.

The V gene is TRBV28, the J gene TRBJ1-2; 9 bases are a match to TRBD1. The germline V gene has CDR1 MDHEN and CDR2 SYDVKM. The CDR3 consists of 15 residues. J was trimmed by 4 bases and V by 6 bases; bases with no gene match: 9. CDR3 in amino acids: CASRLDRGSGYGYTF. As DNA, the CDR3 is TGTGCCAGCAGACTGGACAGGGGATCGGGCTATGGCTACACCTTC.

The V and J genes are TRBV7-9 and TRBJ1-5, with D perhaps matching TRBD1 (6 bases). The germline CDR1 and CDR2 sequences are SEHNR and FQNEAQ (reference sequence). V lost 5 bases and J lost 9, with 14 bases in between. This CDR3 region has 13 residues. CDR3: CASSQDSQRPQHF. The DNA for the CDR3 is TGTGCCAGCAGCCAGGACAGCCAGCGGCCCCAGCATTTT.

This CDR3 is CASSTRVSYEQYF. The CDR3 DNA follows: TGTGCCAGCAGCACTAGGGTCAGTTACGAGCAGTACTTC. V is TRBV7-9 and J is TRBJ2-7; D may be TRBD2 (5 bases). V lost 5 bases, J lost 4 bases, and 12 bases lay in between. The CDR3 consists of 13 residues. Germline CDR1 SEHNR, CDR2 FQNEAQ (reference sequence).

Points on this clone: This likely reflects a read error, since a far larger clone is one base away. The V call is TRBV7-2, the J call TRBJ2-1, with TRBD2 as a possible D gene (7 bases). Trimming stripped 5 bases from V and 9 bases from J, with 20 bases between. Per germline, CDR1 SGHTA and CDR2 FQGNSA. CDR3 length: 15 residues. CDR3 loop: CASSPCGGWSLEQFF. In DNA form, the CDR3 reads TGTGCCAGCAGCCCATGCGGGGGCTGGAGCCTTGAGCAGTTCTTC.

This chain uses TRBV7-8 with TRBJ2-1; D uncertain. V gave up 5 bases and J gave up 8 bases, with 7 bases separating them. The length of the CDR3 is 11 residues. Per germline, CDR1 SGHVS and CDR2 FQNEAQ. CDR3 protein: CASSPDYEQFF. The CDR3 nucleotides are TGTGCCAGCAGCCCCGATTATGAGCAGTTCTTC.

V gene TRBV4-3 combines with J gene TRBJ2-7; TRBD2 aligns across 7 bases. V lost 0 bases and J lost 3; bases outside the gene matches: 5. The length of the CDR3 is 15 residues. Germline loops: CDR1 LGHNA, CDR2 YSLEER. CDR3 in amino acids: CASSQETGDYYEQYF. For the CDR3, the DNA is TGCGCCAGCAGCCAAGAAACTGGGGACTACTACGAGCAGTACTTC.

The chain is built from TRBV11-2 and TRBJ2-2; tentative D call: TRBD1 (6 bases). Germline CDR1 and CDR2: SGHAT and FQNNGV. Between the trimmed V and J ends, which lost 4 bases and 2 bases, there was a span of 20 bases. The CDR3 covers 18 residues. CDR3 sequence reads: CASSYRRRRTVNTGELFF. The DNA for the CDR3 is TGTGCCAGCAGCTACCGGAGACGACGGACAGTAAACACCGGGGAGCTGTTTTTT.

This rearrangement joins TRBV30 to TRBJ2-3, with D unclear. This CDR3 is 11 amino acids long. V was clipped by 4 bases and J by 4 bases, with 6 bases between them. In germline, CDR1 is GTSNPN, CDR2 SVGIG (reference sequence). CDR3 loop: CAWTTADTQYF. CDR3 bases: TGTGCCTGGACAACGGCAGATACGCAGTATTTT.